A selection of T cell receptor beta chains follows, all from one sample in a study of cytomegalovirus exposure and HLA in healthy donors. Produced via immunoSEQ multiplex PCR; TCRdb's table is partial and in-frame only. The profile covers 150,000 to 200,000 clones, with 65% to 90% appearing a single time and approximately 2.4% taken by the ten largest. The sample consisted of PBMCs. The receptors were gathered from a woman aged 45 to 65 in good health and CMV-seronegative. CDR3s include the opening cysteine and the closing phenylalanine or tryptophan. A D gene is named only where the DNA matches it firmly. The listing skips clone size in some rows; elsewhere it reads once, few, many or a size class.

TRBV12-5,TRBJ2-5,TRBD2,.,TGTGCTAGTGCCCGGGCGGGAGGGCAGGAGACCCAGTACTTC,CASARAGGQETQYF
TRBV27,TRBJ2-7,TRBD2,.,TGTGCCAGCAGTCCCCAACTGGTAGCGGGAGGGTACGAGCAGTACTTC,CASSPQLVAGGYEQYF
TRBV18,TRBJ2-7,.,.,TGTGCCAGCTCACCACAGGCTAGTGCAAGTGATGAGCAGTACTTC,CASSPQASASDEQYF
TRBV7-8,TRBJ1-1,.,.,TGTGCCAGCAGCTTAGGGGCAGGGAGGACTGAAGCTTTCTTT,CASSLGAGRTEAFF
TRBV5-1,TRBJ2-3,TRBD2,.,TGCGCCAGCAGCGAATATCCAGCGGGAGCTGTAGATACGCAGTATTTT,CASSEYPAGAVDTQYF
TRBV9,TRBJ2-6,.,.,TGTGCCAGCAGCGTCGGACAGTTCGGGGCTGGGGCCAACGTCCTGACTTTC,CASSVGQFGAGANVLTF
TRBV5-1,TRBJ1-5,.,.,TGCGCCAGCAGCTTGATGGGGGCAAGTCAGCCCCAGCATTTT,CASSLMGASQPQHF
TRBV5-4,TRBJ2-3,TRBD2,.,TGTGCCAGCAGCCCAGCGAAGCGGGACGGGACAGATACGCAGTATTTT,CASSPAKRDGTDTQYF
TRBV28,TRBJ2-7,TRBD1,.,TGTGCCAGCAGGAAGGGGACAGGGTCTGGGGAGCAGTACTTC,CASRKGTGSGEQYF
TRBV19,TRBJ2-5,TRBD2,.,TGTGCCAGTACCTCCGGGACTAGCCTGGAGACCCAGTACTTC,CASTSGTSLETQYF
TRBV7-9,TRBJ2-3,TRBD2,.,TGTGCCAGCAGCTTACACGGGACCGGGACTAGCGGGATTGGGGGTACGCAGTATTTT,CASSLHGTGTSGIGGTQYF
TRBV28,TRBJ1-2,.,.,TGTGCCAGCAGCACGGGGACACCCTATGGCTACACCTTC,CASSTGTPYGYTF
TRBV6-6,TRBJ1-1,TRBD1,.,TGTGCCAGCGGAGGGGGCGCGGTGAACACTGAAGCTTTCTTT,CASGGGAVNTEAFF
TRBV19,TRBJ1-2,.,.,TGTGCCAGTAGTCAATTCGGGGTCTATGGCTACACCTTC,CASSQFGVYGYTF
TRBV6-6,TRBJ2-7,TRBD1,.,TGTGCCAGCAGTTTCCCACTGACAGGGGATACCTACGAGCAGTACTTC,CASSFPLTGDTYEQYF
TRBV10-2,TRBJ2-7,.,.,TGCGCCAGCAGTGACCCACACTCCGGGACATACATCTCCTACGAGCAGTACTTC,CASSDPHSGTYISYEQYF
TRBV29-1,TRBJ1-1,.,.,TGCAGCGGAATTTTGTGGCTGCAGAACACTGAAGCTTTCTTT,CSGILWLQNTEAFF
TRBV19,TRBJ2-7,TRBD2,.,TGTGCCAGTACCGGGGGGGGCGAGCAGTACTTC,CASTGGGEQYF
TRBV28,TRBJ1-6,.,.,TGTGCCAGCAGTTTACGGGCACAGGTGGGGCCTTATAATTCACCCCTCCACTTT,CASSLRAQVGPYNSPLHF
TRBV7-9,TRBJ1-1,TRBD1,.,TGTGCCAGCAGCCACGACAGGGGAACTGAAGCTTTCTTT,CASSHDRGTEAFF
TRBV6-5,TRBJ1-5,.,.,TGTGCCAGCAGGCCTAGCAGGGGTGGCAATCAGCCCCAGCATTTT,CASRPSRGGNQPQHF
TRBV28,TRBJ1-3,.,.,TGTGCCAGCAGTTCCCCTGGGCGATCTGGAAACACCATATATTTT,CASSSPGRSGNTIYF
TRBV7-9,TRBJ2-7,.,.,TGTTCCAGCAGCTTAAGCGGGTCCTCCTACGAGCAGTACTTC,CSSSLSGSSYEQYF
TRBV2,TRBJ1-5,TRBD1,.,TGTGCCAGTACAGGGGGGTATAGCAATCAGCCCCAGCATTTT,CASTGGYSNQPQHF
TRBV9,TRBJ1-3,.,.,TGTGCCAGCAGTCAGACAGGATTTGGGGGCGGAAACACCATATATTTT,CASSQTGFGGGNTIYF
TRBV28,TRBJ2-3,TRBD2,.,TGTGCCAGCAGCAGGCGGGAGGGACTCACAGATACGCAGTATTTT,CASSRREGLTDTQYF
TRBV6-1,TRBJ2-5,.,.,TGTGCCAGCAGTAGGGCGGGAAGTTTGGAGACCCAGTACTTC,CASSRAGSLETQYF
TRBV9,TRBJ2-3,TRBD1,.,TGTGCCAGCAGCGTAGAGGGACAGGGCACAGATACGCAGTATTTT,CASSVEGQGTDTQYF
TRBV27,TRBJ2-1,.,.,TGTGCCACCTCGAGAGGGAACTCCTACAATGAGCAGTTCTTC,CATSRGNSYNEQFF
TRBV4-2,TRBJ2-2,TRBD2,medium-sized,TGTGCCAGCAGCCAAATAGCGGGAGACACCGGGGAGCTGTTTTTT,CASSQIAGDTGELFF
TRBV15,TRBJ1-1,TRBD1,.,TGTGCCACCAGCAGAGGGGTCACACAGGGGGACACTGAAGCTTTCTTT,CATSRGVTQGDTEAFF
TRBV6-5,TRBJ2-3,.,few,TGTGCCAGCAGTTCCACTAGAGATACGCAGTATTTT,CASSSTRDTQYF
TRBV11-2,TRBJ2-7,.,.,TGTGCCCGCAGCTACGACTCGCCCACCTACGAGCAGTACTTC,CARSYDSPTYEQYF
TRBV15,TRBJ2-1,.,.,TGTGCCACCAGCAGAGATCTAGGTGTTAATGAGCAGTTCTTC,CATSRDLGVNEQFF
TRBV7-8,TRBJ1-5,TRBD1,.,TGTGCCAGCAGCTTAGACTCGACAGGGCCTCGAACGTGGCCCCAGCATTTT,CASSLDSTGPRTWPQHF
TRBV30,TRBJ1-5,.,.,TGTGCCTGGGCCAGGGCGGGAAATCAGCCCCAGCATTTT,CAWARAGNQPQHF
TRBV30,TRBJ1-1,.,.,TGTGCTGAGAGACAGACCCTTCGGGACACTGAAGCTTTCTTT,CAERQTLRDTEAFF
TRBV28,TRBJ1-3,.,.,TGTGCCAGCAGTTTCCCGCCTTCAGCTGGAAACACCATATATTTT,CASSFPPSAGNTIYF
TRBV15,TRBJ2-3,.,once,TGTGCCACCAGCAGTGGACAGTCCCTCGCGGATACGCAGTATTTT,CATSSGQSLADTQYF
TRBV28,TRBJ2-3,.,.,TGTGCCAGCAGAACCGGGACTAGCACAGATACGCAGTATTTT,CASRTGTSTDTQYF
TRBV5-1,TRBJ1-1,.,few,TGCGCCAGCAGCTTGGGTTATCTGAACACTGAAGCTTTCTTT,CASSLGYLNTEAFF
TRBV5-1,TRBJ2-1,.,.,TGCGCCAGCAGCTTGGCCCAGGGAAACAATGAGCAGTTCTTC,CASSLAQGNNEQFF
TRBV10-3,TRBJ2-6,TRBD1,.,TGTGCCATCTTCCAGGGACAGTCGGGGGCCAACGTCCTGACTTTC,CAIFQGQSGANVLTF
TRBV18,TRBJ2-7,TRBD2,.,TGTGCCAGCTCACCAGAAGGACTAGCTGGCGACGAGCAGTACTTC,CASSPEGLAGDEQYF
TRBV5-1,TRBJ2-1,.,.,TGCGCCAGCAGCTGGGAGGGGGGCGATGAGCAGTTCTTC,CASSWEGGDEQFF
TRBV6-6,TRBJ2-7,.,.,TGTGCCAGCAGCTACTTCTCAGGGAATCCCTCCTACGAGCAGTACTTC,CASSYFSGNPSYEQYF
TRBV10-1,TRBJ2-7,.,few,TGCGCCAGCAGTGAGTCGGGGAGAAGTGTTGACGAGCAGTACTTC,CASSESGRSVDEQYF
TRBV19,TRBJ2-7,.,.,TGTGCCAGTAGTGCGGGCGGCTCCTACGAGCAGTACTTC,CASSAGGSYEQYF
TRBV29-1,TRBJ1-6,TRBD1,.,TGCAGCGCGGGGGACAGGGCTAATTCACCCCTCCACTTT,CSAGDRANSPLHF
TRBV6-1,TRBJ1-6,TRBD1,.,TGTGCCACCGACGGCCGGACAGGGGCTGGCTCACCCCTCCACTTT,CATDGRTGAGSPLHF
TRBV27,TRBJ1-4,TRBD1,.,TGTGCCAGCAGTTTCGATCTACAGGGGGCGGGTGAAAAACTGTTTTTT,CASSFDLQGAGEKLFF
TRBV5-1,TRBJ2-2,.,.,TGCGCCAGCAGCTTGGAGCCGGGATCAACCGGGGAGCTGTTTTTT,CASSLEPGSTGELFF
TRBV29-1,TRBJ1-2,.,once,TGCAGCGTCGCCACAGCCAACTATGGCTACACCTTC,CSVATANYGYTF